The clone carrying this T cell receptor (beta chain) was detected only a few times. Antigen: not known. The sample is drawn from a study of T cells after yellow fever vaccination. Study details: It was SMART-Seq v4 Ultra Low Input that prepared the fractions with low cell numbers. Study-level points and caveats: Contaminating bulk clonotypes could be abundant in FACS-sorted repertoires.

MiXCR, run by TCRdb on the 5' RACE reads, gives a single entry per CDR3 protein. The sample consists of 340,000 or so distinct CDR3 sequences, around 12% of them appearing once. CDR1 and CDR2 (germline): MNHNY, SVGAGI (reference sequence). The CDR3 has 15 residues. V dropped 6 bases and J dropped 2 bases, with 17 bases sitting between them. This TCR was recovered from a man younger than 35 who received the YFV17D yellow fever vaccine. The material sequenced was CD4+ T cells sorted from PBMCs, taken 15 days after the yellow fever booster vaccination. The rearrangement links TRBV6-6 to TRBJ2-7, with a tentative D call TRBD1 (6 bases). This CDR3 is CASRDPGTHPYEQYF. The CDR3, as DNA: TGTGCCAGCAGGGATCCCGGGACACATCCCTACGAGCAGTACTTC.